This T cell receptor (beta chain) was profiled in a study of pediatric ulcerative colitis (dated by TCRdb to between 2017 and 2020). Some background on the complete study: More than five ulcerative colitis patients had pancolitis and two had left-sided colitis, with histology consistent with ulcerative colitis in all. From 8 to 10 newly diagnosed, treatment-naive pediatric ulcerative colitis patients and four non-IBD control children, paired blood and rectal samples were collected. The Pediatric Ulcerative Colitis Activity Index classified a couple of patients as having mild disease, several as having moderate disease and three as having acute severe colitis.

What the study reported, not specific to this receptor: Repertoires were derived from total lymphocyte DNA, so rare subsets such as regulatory T cells may have patterns not reflected. Significantly higher autologous blood-rectal clonal overlap was found in ulcerative colitis patients than in controls, which suggested increased T cell trafficking to inflamed tissue. A couple of rectal CDR3 clonotypes turned up in every ulcerative colitis patient but in none of the controls. Features of the rectal repertoire distinguished controls, mild-moderate colitis patients and acute severe colitis patients, and in acute severe colitis, rectal diversity was reduced because of clonal expansions. Blood-derived T cells may have been included in the rectal pinch biopsies, particularly in patients with overt colitis. The healthy control group was small, consisting of only a few individuals. Two patients' blood samples yielded substantially fewer templates for technical reasons and were excluded from blood-rectal overlap analysis.

During colonoscopy, one to two rectal pinch biopsies were obtained for research purposes. Before the diagnostic colonoscopy, none of the ulcerative colitis patients had been given any immunosuppressive medication. Rectal biopsies were digested with proteinase K before DNA isolation. The Wizard kit (Promega) was used to extract genomic DNA from both blood and intestinal samples. Rearranged CDR3 beta regions were amplified from genomic DNA with multiplex V and J primers using the immunoSEQ TRB Survey service. To keep sequencing depth the same across samples, survey-level depth of up to 500,000 reads per sample was applied. Libraries were purified, pooled and sequenced on Illumina technology. In the source study's methods: Productive clonality, sample overlap, pairwise scatters, CDR3 beta length, V/D/J gene usage and productiveness were assessed with immunoSEQ online tools. Calculated diversity was defined as the number of unique rearrangements divided by total templates times 100, and Shannon and Simpson indices were additionally computed. For principal component analysis, Z-score normalized data were analyzed with the R prcomp function and the ggbiplot package. Morisita's index was used to measure clonal overlap between blood and rectum within each subject. What TCRdb holds here is the immuneACCESS table cut down to in-frame rearrangements. Part of the clones is not present; checked against another copy, under half of the missing clones reflect an unresolved V gene, and the others are unexplained. The V and J calls and clone size are taken from that table; D and trimming were inferred from the DNA. Recorded for this sample are around 34,000 clones; 80% to 85% of them occurred a single time. Approximately 1.1% of the sample comes from the top ten.

As concerns this clone: It lacks a known antigen. Base-call qualities are not available, and no considerably larger clone is one nucleotide away.

Via the germline V gene, CDR1 is KGHSH and CDR2 LQKENI. The CDR3 spans 13 residues, from the cysteine through the phenylalanine. Only CDR3 DNA is held: 39 bases, read in frame from base 1. Trimming costs V 4 bases and J 5 bases, and their ends lie 9 bases apart. The rearranged chain carries TRBV18 and TRBJ2-1; the D call is tentative, TRBD1 or TRBD2, as each matches 5 bases. Sequencing used gut tissue. The TCR originated in a boy younger than 18 with mild ulcerative colitis. In nucleotide form, the sequence is TGTGCCAGCTCACGGGGGATCGACAATGAGCAGTTCTTC. Protein translation: CASSRGIDNEQFF. The CDR3, completed at both ends by the reference TRBV18 and TRBJ2-1 genes, gives the full variable domain NAGVMQNPRHLVRRRGQEARLRCSPMKGHSHVYWYRQLPEEGLKFMVYLQKENIIDESGMPKERFSAEFPKEGPSILRIQQVVRGDSAAYFCASSRGIDNEQFFGPGTRLTVL.